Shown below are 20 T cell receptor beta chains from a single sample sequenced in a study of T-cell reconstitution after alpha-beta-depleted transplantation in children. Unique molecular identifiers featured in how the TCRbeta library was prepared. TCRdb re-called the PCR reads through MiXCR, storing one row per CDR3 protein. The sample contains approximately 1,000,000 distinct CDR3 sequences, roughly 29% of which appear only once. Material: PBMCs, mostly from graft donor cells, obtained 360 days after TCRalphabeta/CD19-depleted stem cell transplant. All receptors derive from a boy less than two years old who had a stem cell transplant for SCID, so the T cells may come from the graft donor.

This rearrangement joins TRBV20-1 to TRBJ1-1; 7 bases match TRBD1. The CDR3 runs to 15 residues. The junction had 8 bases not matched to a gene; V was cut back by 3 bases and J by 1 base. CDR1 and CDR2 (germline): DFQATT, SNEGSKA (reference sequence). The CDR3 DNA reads TGCAGTGCTAGGCAACACAGGGGTAAGAACACTGAAGCTTTCTTT. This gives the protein CSARQHRGKNTEAFF.

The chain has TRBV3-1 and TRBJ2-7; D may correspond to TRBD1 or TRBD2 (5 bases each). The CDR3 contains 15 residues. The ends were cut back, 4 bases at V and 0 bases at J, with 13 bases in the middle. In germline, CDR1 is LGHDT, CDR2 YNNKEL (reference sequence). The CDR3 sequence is CASSPPGPHSYEQYF. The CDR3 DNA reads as TGTGCCAGCAGCCCCCCGGGACCGCACTCCTACGAGCAGTACTTC.

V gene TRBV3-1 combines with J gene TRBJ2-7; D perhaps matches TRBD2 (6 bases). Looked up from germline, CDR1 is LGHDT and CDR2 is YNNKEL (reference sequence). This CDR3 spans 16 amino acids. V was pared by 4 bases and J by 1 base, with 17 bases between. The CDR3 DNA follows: TGTGCCAGCAGCCGAGACTTGGACTACCCATCCTACGAGCAGTACTTC. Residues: CASSRDLDYPSYEQYF.

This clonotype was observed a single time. CDR3 sequence reads: CSAREQTRSSPGQGFNEKLFF. The CDR3 DNA reads TGCAGTGCTAGAGAACAGACTCGATCATCCCCGGGACAGGGCTTTAATGAAAAACTGTTTTTT. The chain carries TRBV20-1 and TRBJ1-4; 9 bases are shared with TRBD1. Germline assignment: CDR1 DFQATT and CDR2 SNEGSKA (reference sequence). This CDR3 comprises 21 residues. The V gene end was trimmed by 0 bases and the J gene end by 4 bases; junction bases not matched to a gene: 21.

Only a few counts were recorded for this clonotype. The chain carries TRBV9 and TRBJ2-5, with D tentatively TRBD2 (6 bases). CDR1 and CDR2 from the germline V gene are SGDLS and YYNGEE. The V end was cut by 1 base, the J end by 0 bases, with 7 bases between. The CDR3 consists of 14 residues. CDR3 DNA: TGTGCCAGCAGCGTATGGGGGGACCAAGAGACCCAGTACTTC. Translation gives CASSVWGDQETQYF.

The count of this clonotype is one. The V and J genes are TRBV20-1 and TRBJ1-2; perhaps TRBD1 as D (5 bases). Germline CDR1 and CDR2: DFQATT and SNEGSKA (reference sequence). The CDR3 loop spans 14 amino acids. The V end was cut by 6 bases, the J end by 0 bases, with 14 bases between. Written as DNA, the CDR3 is TGCAGTGCCCCACGCGGGGCTTCTAACTATGGCTACACCTTC. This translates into CSAPRGASNYGYTF.

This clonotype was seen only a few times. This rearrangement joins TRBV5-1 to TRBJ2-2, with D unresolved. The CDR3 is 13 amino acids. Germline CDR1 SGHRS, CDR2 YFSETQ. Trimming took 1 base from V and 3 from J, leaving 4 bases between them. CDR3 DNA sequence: TGCGCCAGCAGCTTGTTAGACACCGGGGAGCTGTTTTTT. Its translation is CASSLLDTGELFF.

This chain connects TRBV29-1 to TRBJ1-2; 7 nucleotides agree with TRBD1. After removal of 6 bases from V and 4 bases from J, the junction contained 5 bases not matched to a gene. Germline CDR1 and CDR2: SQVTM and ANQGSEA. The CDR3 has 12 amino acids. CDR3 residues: CSVRGSLYGYTF. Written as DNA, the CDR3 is TGCAGCGTCAGGGGGTCTCTCTATGGCTACACCTTC.

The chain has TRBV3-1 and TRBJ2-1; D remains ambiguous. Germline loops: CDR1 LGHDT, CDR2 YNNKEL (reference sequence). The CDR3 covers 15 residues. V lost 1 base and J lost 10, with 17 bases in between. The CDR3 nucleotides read TGTGCCAGCAGCCAAGTGCTAGTTTCCACCTCCGAGCAGTTCTTC. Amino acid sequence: CASSQVLVSTSEQFF.

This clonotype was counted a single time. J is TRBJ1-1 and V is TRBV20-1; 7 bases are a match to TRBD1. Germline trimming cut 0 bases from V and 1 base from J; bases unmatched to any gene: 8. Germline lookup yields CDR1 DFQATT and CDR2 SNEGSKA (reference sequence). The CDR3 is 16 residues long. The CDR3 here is CSARDPGGQRNTEAFF. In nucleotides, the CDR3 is TGCAGTGCTAGAGATCCCGGGGGACAGAGGAACACTGAAGCTTTCTTT.

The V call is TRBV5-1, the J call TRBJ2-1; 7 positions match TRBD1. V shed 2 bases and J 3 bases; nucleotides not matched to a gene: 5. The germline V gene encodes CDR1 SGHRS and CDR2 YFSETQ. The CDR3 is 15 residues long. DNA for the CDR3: TGCGCCAGCAGCTTTGGACAGGCGATCTACAATGAGCAGTTCTTC. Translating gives CASSFGQAIYNEQFF.

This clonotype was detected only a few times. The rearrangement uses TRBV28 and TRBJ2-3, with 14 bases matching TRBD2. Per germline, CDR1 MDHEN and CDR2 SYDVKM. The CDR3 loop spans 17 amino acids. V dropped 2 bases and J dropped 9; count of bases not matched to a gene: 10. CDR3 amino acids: CASSLREPGLAGDTQYF. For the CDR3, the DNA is TGTGCCAGCAGTTTAAGGGAACCGGGACTAGCGGGAGACACGCAGTATTTT.

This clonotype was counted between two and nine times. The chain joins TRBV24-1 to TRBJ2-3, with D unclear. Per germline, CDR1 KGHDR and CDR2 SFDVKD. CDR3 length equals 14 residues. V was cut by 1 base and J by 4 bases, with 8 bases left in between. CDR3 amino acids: CATSDFQEPDTQYF. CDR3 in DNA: TGTGCCACCAGTGATTTTCAGGAACCAGATACGCAGTATTTT.

Here the CDR3 DNA reads TGCAGTGCTGGCGGACAGGGGGCATTGGTTGGTACAGATACGCAGTATTTT. Its translation: CSAGGQGALVGTDTQYF. The J gene is TRBJ2-3, the V gene TRBV20-1, with TRBD1 identical over 11 bases. The CDR3 is made up of 17 amino acids. In germline, CDR1 is DFQATT, CDR2 SNEGSKA (reference sequence). V trimming: 5 bases; J trimming: 3 bases; junction bases outside the gene matches: 13.

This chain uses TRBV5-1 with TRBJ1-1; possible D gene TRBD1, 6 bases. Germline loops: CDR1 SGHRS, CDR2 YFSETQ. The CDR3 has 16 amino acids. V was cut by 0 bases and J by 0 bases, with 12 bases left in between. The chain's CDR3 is CASSLVAGTLNTEAFF. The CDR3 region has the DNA TGCGCCAGCAGCTTGGTGGCCGGGACACTGAACACTGAAGCTTTCTTT. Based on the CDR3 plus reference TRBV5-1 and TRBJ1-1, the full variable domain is KAGVTQTPRYLIKTRGQQVTLSCSPISGHRSVSWYQQTPGQGLQFLFEYFSETQRNKGNFPGRFSGRQFSNSRSEMNVSTLELGDSALYLCASSLVAGTLNTEAFFGQGTRLTVV.

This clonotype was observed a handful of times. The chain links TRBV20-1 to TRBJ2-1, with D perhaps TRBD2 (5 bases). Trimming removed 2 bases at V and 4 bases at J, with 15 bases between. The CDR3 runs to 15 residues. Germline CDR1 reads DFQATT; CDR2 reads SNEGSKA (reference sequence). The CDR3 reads CSARWTARGYNEQFF. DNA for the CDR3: TGCAGTGCTAGATGGACTGCACGGGGTTACAATGAGCAGTTCTTC.

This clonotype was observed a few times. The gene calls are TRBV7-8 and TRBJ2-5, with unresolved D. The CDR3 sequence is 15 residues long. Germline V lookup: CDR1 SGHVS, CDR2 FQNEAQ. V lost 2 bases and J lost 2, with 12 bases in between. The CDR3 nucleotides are TGTGCCAGCAGCTTAAGGTCAGGAAGACAAGAGACCCAGTACTTC. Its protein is CASSLRSGRQETQYF.

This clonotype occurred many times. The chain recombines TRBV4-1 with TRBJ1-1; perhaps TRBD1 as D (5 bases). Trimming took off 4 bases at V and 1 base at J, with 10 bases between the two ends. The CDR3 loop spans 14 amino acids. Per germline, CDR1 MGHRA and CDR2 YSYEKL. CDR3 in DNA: TGCGCCAGCAGCCCTCCTGGGGCGAACACTGAAGCTTTCTTT. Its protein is CASSPPGANTEAFF.

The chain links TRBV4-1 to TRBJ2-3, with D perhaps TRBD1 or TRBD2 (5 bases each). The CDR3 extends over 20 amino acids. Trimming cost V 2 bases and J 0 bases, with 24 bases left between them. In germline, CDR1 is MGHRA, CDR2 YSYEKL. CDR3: CASSQMGVPSRKASTDTQYF. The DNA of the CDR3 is TGCGCCAGCAGCCAAATGGGGGTCCCTTCGCGGAAAGCTAGCACAGATACGCAGTATTTT.

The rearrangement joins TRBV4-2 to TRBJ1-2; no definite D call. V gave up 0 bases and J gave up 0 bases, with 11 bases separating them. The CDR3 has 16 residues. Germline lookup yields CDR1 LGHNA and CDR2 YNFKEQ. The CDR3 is CASSQDLRSPNYGYTF. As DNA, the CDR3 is TGTGCCAGCAGCCAAGATCTGAGGAGCCCTAACTATGGCTACACCTTC.